One sample yielded the 14 T cell receptor beta chains listed below, sequenced in a study of cytomegalovirus exposure and HLA in healthy donors. PCR involved 60 Vbeta and 13 Jbeta primers. Repertoires were generated with immunoSEQ multiplex PCR, while TCRdb's copy carries only in-frame clones and drops some. The sample consists of more than 75,000 clones, roughly 86% of them appearing once. Sequencing was carried out using PBMCs. The origin of the receptors is a young woman in good health and CMV-seropositive.

This chain joins TRBV23-1 and TRBJ2-7, with 10 positions matching TRBD2. TRBV23-1 is given ORF status, its function remaining uncertain. The CDR3 is 18 amino acids. Trimming removed 3 bases from V and 4 bases from J; junction bases left unmatched: 15. CDR3 protein: CASSHLPGSSGSWYEQYF. The CDR3 DNA is TGCGCCAGCAGTCACCTACCGGGGTCTAGCGGGAGTTGGTACGAGCAGTACTTC.

This chain connects TRBV2 to TRBJ2-3; no clear D gene. This CDR3 is 12 amino acids long. V was trimmed by 4 bases and J by 3 bases, leaving 5 bases between them. Germline loops: CDR1 SNHLY, CDR2 FYNNEI. The CDR3 DNA is TGTGCCAGCAGTGTCATTACAGATACGCAGTATTTT. Translation gives CASSVITDTQYF. Using reference TRBV2 and TRBJ2-3 for the parts outside the CDR3, the full variable domain is EPEVTQTPSHQVTQMGQEVILRCVPISNHLYFYWYRQILGQKVEFLVSFYNNEISEKSEIFDDQFSVERPDGSNFTLKIRSTKLEDSAMYFCASSVITDTQYFGPGTRLTVL.

This sequence joins TRBV21-1 and TRBJ2-2; the table's D gene call, TRBD2, was not cross checked with the DNA. TRBV21-1 is recorded as a pseudogene. The CDR3 length is 15 residues. The CDR3 bases are TGTGCCAGCAGCGCGCGATTAGCCTACACCGGGGAGCTGTTTTTT. This encodes CASSARLAYTGELFF.

CDR3 nucleotides: TGTGCCAGCAGCTCGACTAGCGGGAGGGCCGGGGAGCAGTACTTC. It yields the protein CASSSTSGRAGEQYF. The gene calls are TRBV7-9 and TRBJ2-7; 14 bases align to TRBD2. CDR3 length: 15 residues. Germline assignment: CDR1 SEHNR and CDR2 FQNEAQ (reference sequence). V trimming: 4 bases; J trimming: 7 bases; junction bases outside the gene matches: 6.

J is TRBJ1-1 and V is TRBV28, with D uncertain. The V and J ends lost 5 bases and 1 base respectively, with 11 bases between them. Germline loops: CDR1 MDHEN, CDR2 SYDVKM. The length of the CDR3 is 14 residues. CDR3 region: CASSQLAANTEAFF. DNA of the CDR3: TGTGCCAGCAGTCAATTGGCTGCGAACACTGAAGCTTTCTTT.

V is TRBV5-4 and J is TRBJ2-2; 12 bases line up with TRBD2. Per the germline V gene, CDR1 is SGHNT and CDR2 is YYREEE (reference sequence). This CDR3 spans 17 amino acids. V dropped 4 bases and J dropped 7; count of bases not matched to a gene: 11. This chain's CDR3 is CASSTGASGRVGGELFF. CDR3 nucleotides: TGTGCCAGCAGCACGGGGGCTAGCGGGAGGGTTGGCGGGGAGCTGTTTTTT.

The J gene is TRBJ1-5, the V gene TRBV6-5; perhaps TRBD1 as D (6 bases). Germline V gene data show CDR1 as MNHEY and CDR2 as SVGAGI. V was clipped by 5 bases and J by 7 bases, with 12 bases between them. The CDR3 runs to 13 residues. The DNA of the CDR3 is TGTGCCAGCAGTCTACAGGGCTGGCAGCCCCAGCATTTT. Translating it yields CASSLQGWQPQHF.

The chain carries TRBV28 and TRBJ1-2, with 7 bases fitting TRBD1. CDR1 and CDR2 (germline): MDHEN, SYDVKM. The trim removed 4 bases at V and 4 bases at J, leaving 6 bases unmatched. The CDR3 consists of 14 residues. For the CDR3, the DNA is TGTGCCAGCAGTTCGCCCGGACAGGTCTATGGCTACACCTTC. Translating gives CASSSPGQVYGYTF.

V is TRBV4-1 and J is TRBJ1-5; 9 bases are shared with TRBD1. Germline V CDR1 and CDR2: MGHRA, YSYEKL. J lost 0 bases, V lost 4 bases, and 10 bases had no gene match. This CDR3 is 18 amino acids long. The CDR3 coding sequence is TGCGCCAGCAGCCCGGGGACAGGGATGGGGTATAGCAATCAGCCCCAGCATTTT. It translates to CASSPGTGMGYSNQPQHF.

The V and J genes are TRBV13 and TRBJ1-4, with TRBD1 as a possible D gene (6 bases). The CDR3 covers 13 residues. Per the germline V gene, CDR1 is PRHDT and CDR2 is FYEKMQ (reference sequence). With 1 base removed from V and 8 bases from J, the gap between germline ends came to 8 bases. CDR3 coding DNA: TGTGCCAGCAGCTTAGTTGACAGGGAAAAACTGTTTTTT. Protein: CASSLVDREKLFF.

CDR3 in DNA: TGTGCCAGCAGCCCCCGGGCTAGCGGGAGAGTGGAGACCCAGTACTTC. Its translation: CASSPRASGRVETQYF. This chain links TRBV7-2 with TRBJ2-5; 10 nucleotides match TRBD2. Germline loops: CDR1 SGHTA, CDR2 FQGNSA. The CDR3 extends over 16 amino acids. V was pared by 5 bases and J by 5 bases, with 11 bases of the junction left unmatched.

The genes are TRBV2 and TRBJ1-6; 7 bases map to TRBD1. This CDR3 has 14 amino acids. Germline V gene lookup returns CDR1 SNHLY and CDR2 FYNNEI. V was pared by 6 bases and J by 8 bases, with 7 bases of the junction left unmatched. The DNA for the CDR3 is TGTGCCAGCAGGTTAGAAACAGGGGATTCACCCCTCCACTTT. Translation gives CASRLETGDSPLHF.

In its sample, this clone was seen once. V and J are TRBV4-1 and TRBJ2-3, with 9 positions matching TRBD2. This CDR3 has 17 amino acids. With 0 bases clipped from V and 4 bases from J, the junction kept 8 bases outside the gene matches. Germline V gives CDR1 MGHRA, CDR2 YSYEKL. The CDR3 reads CASSQDVPSGVADTQYF. Here the CDR3 DNA reads TGCGCCAGCAGCCAAGATGTACCTAGCGGGGTCGCAGATACGCAGTATTTT.

This clone was seen only a few times. The rearrangement links TRBV30 to TRBJ1-4; D possibly corresponds to TRBD1 (6 bases). Germline CDR1 reads GTSNPN; CDR2 reads SVGIG (reference sequence). The CDR3 runs 13 residues. Trimming took off 3 bases at V and 8 bases at J, with 13 bases between the two ends. In DNA form, the CDR3 reads TGTGCCTGGAGCCCAGGGGAATGGGAAAAACTGTTTTTT. As protein: CAWSPGEWEKLFF.